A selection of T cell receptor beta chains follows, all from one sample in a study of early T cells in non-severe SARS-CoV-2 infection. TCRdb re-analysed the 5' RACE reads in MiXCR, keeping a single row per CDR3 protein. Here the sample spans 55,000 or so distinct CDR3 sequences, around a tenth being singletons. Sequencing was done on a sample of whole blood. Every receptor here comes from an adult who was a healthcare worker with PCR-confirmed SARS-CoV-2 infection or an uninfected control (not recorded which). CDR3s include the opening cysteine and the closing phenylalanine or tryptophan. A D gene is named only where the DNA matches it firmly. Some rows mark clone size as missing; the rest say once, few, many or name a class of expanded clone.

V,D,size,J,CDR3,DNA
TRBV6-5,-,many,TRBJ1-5,CASSYSTLTPQHF,TGTGCCAGCAGTTACTCGACCCTCACGCCCCAGCATTTT
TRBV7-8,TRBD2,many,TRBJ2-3,CASSLRAGGGTDTQYF,TGTGCCAGCAGCTTAAGGGCCGGGGGGGGCACAGATACGCAGTATTTT
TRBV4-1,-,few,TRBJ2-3,CASSQDTGTDTQYF,TGCGCCAGCAGCCAAGATACAGGCACAGATACGCAGTATTTT
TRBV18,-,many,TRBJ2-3,CASSPQRGLALPGTQYF,TGTGCCAGCTCACCGCAACGGGGCCTCGCCCTTCCCGGTACGCAGTATTTT
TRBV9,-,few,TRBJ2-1,CASSVGESSYNEQFF,TGTGCCAGCAGCGTAGGCGAAAGCTCCTACAATGAGCAGTTCTTC
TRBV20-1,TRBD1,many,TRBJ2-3,CSARYPQGTTDTQYF,TGCAGTGCCCGGTACCCACAGGGGACGACAGATACGCAGTATTTT
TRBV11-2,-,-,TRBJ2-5,CASSLVSGMETQYF,TGTGCCAGCAGCTTAGTTTCGGGGATGGAGACCCAGTACTTC
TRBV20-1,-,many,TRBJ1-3,CSADSGTSSGNTIYF,TGCAGTGCAGACTCCGGGACCAGCTCTGGAAACACCATATATTTT
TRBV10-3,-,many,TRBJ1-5,CAISEGAEQPQHF,TGTGCCATCAGTGAAGGTGCGGAGCAGCCCCAGCATTTT
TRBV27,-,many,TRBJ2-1,CASSPGPNEQFF,TGTGCCAGCAGTCCCGGTCCCAATGAGCAGTTCTTC
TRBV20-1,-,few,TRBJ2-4,CSARDFQKLAKNIQYF,TGCAGTGCTAGAGATTTCCAGAAGTTAGCCAAAAACATTCAGTACTTC
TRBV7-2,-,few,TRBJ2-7,CASSHQGGDYEQYF,TGTGCCAGCAGCCATCAGGGGGGAGATTACGAGCAGTACTTC
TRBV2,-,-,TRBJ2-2,CASKHREVSPTGELFF,TGTGCCAGCAAACACAGGGAAGTTTCACCCACCGGGGAGCTGTTTTTT
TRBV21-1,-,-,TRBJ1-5,CASSKGISGIRNQPQHF,TGTGCCAGCAGCAAAGGCATTTCAGGGATTCGCAATCAGCCCCAGCATTTT
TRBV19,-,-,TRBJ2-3,CASSIWSSSTDTQYF,TGTGCCAGTAGTATATGGTCCAGTAGCACAGATACGCAGTATTTT
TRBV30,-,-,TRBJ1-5,CAWSSLQGSQPQHF,TGTGCCTGGAGTTCCCTTCAGGGAAGTCAGCCCCAGCATTTT
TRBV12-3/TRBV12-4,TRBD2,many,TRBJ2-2,CASTDGGGRAVGELFF,TGTGCCAGCACCGATGGAGGCGGGAGGGCCGTCGGGGAGCTGTTTTTT
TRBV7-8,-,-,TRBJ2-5,CASSRTPVQGRETQYF,TGTGCCAGCAGCCGCACTCCAGTCCAGGGTCGCGAGACCCAGTACTTC
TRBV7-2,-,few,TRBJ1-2,CASTQGVTGSGIYGYTF,TGTGCCAGCACCCAGGGCGTCACTGGCTCTGGGATTTATGGCTACACCTTC
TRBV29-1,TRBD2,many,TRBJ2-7,CSVARRAGAGEQYF,TGCAGCGTCGCCCGGCGAGCGGGAGCGGGCGAGCAGTACTTC
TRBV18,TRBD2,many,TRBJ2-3,CASSPLAGVTDTQYF,TGTGCCAGCTCACCACTAGCGGGAGTGACAGATACGCAGTATTTT
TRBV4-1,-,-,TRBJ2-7,CASGDGLHQYEQYF,TGCGCCAGCGGGGACGGCCTACACCAATACGAGCAGTACTTC
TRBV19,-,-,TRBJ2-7,CASSTTGMGPSEQYF,TGTGCCAGTAGTACCACAGGGATGGGGCCTAGCGAGCAGTACTTC
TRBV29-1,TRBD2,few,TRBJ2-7,CSVASGTAYEQYF,TGCAGCGTAGCTAGCGGGACTGCCTACGAGCAGTACTTC
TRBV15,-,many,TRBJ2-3,CATSQRDTQYF,TGTGCCACCAGTCAGCGGGATACGCAGTATTTT
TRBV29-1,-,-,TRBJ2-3,CSVGIDTQYF,TGCAGCGTTGGAATAGATACGCAGTATTTT
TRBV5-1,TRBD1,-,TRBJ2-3,CASSLGQGVTDTQYF,TGCGCCAGCAGCTTGGGACAGGGGGTAACAGATACGCAGTATTTT
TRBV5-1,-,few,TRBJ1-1,CASSSDGANTEAFF,TGCGCCAGCAGCTCCGACGGGGCGAACACTGAAGCTTTCTTT
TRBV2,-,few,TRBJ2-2,CASRVTNTGELFF,TGTGCCAGCAGAGTTACGAACACCGGGGAGCTGTTTTTT
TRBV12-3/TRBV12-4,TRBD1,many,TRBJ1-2,CASSPGTGNYGYTF,TGTGCCAGCAGTCCGGGGACAGGGAACTATGGCTACACCTTC
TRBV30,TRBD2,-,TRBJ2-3,CAWRSSSGSGTDTQYF,TGTGCCTGGAGGTCGAGTAGCGGGAGCGGCACAGATACGCAGTATTTT